This passage covers 26 T cell receptor beta chains from one sample sequenced in a study of vaccination and CD4 T cells after COVID-19. Sequencing of cultured CD4+ T cell DNA used the Oncomine TCR Beta short-read assay. Genomic DNA was isolated from cultured CD4+ T cells. TCRdb itself ran the PCR reads through MiXCR, one entry per CDR3 protein. The sample holds over 8,500 distinct CDR3 sequences, under 30% seen once. Noted treatment: roughly nine-day PBMC culture with coronavirus spike peptide pools or control peptides (ViraFEST assay). Before the COVID-19 pandemic (2011-2018), CD4+ T cells were obtained from the unexposed donor. The antigens of these receptors remain unknown. The sample was CD4+ T cells from blood, cultured in vitro. These TCRs come from a human donor in good health.

The chain recombines TRBV5-1 with TRBJ2-7, with 12 bases that match TRBD1. This CDR3 comprises 15 residues. V dropped 5 bases and J dropped 2; count of bases not matched to a gene: 5. Per the germline V gene, CDR1 is SGHRS and CDR2 is YFSETQ. The CDR3 coding sequence is TGCGCCAGCAGTACGGGACAGGGGGCCGCCTACGAGCAGTACTTC. This translates into CASSTGQGAAYEQYF. The variable domain in full, with the rest retrieved from reference TRBV5-1 and TRBJ2-7, is KAGVTQTPRYLIKTRGQQVTLSCSPISGHRSVSWYQQTPGQGLQFLFEYFSETQRNKGNFPGRFSGRQFSNSRSEMNVSTLELGDSALYLCASSTGQGAAYEQYFGPGTRLTVT.

V gene TRBV21-1 combines with J gene TRBJ2-2; TRBD1 is the table's D call, not checked against the DNA. TRBV21-1 is a listed pseudogene. This CDR3 has 17 residues. CDR3 in amino acids: CASSKVLSVQGRGELFF. CDR3 nucleotides: TGTGCCAGCAGCAAAGTTCTTTCCGTACAGGGCCGGGGGGAGCTGTTTTTT.

This clonotype was recorded a few times. This chain links TRBV24-1 with TRBJ2-1; no reliable D call. The V end lost 1 base, the J end lost 5 bases, and 5 bases lay between the germline ends. This CDR3 has 13 amino acids. Germline values: CDR1 KGHDR, CDR2 SFDVKD. Here the CDR3 reads CATSDFVDNEQFF. The CDR3 nucleotides are TGTGCCACCAGTGATTTCGTCGACAATGAGCAGTTCTTC.

This clonotype turned up a few times. The rearrangement links TRBV11-3 to TRBJ2-7; 7 positions agree with TRBD1. The trim removed 5 bases at V and 8 bases at J, leaving 9 bases unmatched. The germline gives CDR1 SGHNT, CDR2 YENEEA. The length of the CDR3 is 13 residues. The CDR3 region has the DNA TGTGCCAGCAGCAGATCCCGACAGGGCCAGCAGTACTTC. Its translation is CASSRSRQGQQYF.

This chain links TRBV7-9 with TRBJ2-1; 12 bases map to TRBD2. The CDR3 covers 16 residues. CDR1 and CDR2 (germline): SEHNR, FQNEAQ (reference sequence). The V gene end was trimmed by 4 bases and the J gene end by 7 bases; junction bases not matched to a gene: 8. CDR3 bases: TGTGCCAGCAGCTCTGGACTAGCGGGACTGGGGAATGAGCAGTTCTTC. Translated: CASSSGLAGLGNEQFF.

This clonotype was found a few times. The chain has TRBV20-1 and TRBJ1-4; possibly TRBD1 for D (6 bases). The CDR3 extends over 15 amino acids. CDR1 and CDR2 (germline): DFQATT, SNEGSKA (reference sequence). Trimming stripped 6 bases from V and 0 bases from J, with 14 bases between. Here the CDR3 reads CSASDSPATNEKLFF. The CDR3 nucleotides read TGCAGTGCGTCGGACAGCCCTGCAACTAATGAAAAACTGTTTTTT.

By its share, this clonotype is medium-sized. The V and J genes are TRBV6-5 and TRBJ1-5, with TRBD1 matching 9 bases. The V and J ends lost 4 bases and 5 bases, in that order; junction bases with no gene match: 6. Germline V lookup: CDR1 MNHEY, CDR2 SVGAGI. This CDR3 spans 15 amino acids. CDR3 loop: CASSWTGAQDQPQHF. DNA of the CDR3: TGTGCCAGCAGTTGGACAGGGGCTCAAGATCAGCCCCAGCATTTT.

The chain recombines TRBV27 with TRBJ1-2; D possibly corresponds to TRBD1 (6 bases). The CDR3 contains 17 residues. V lost 5 bases and J lost 7, with 26 bases in between. Germline V gives CDR1 MNHEY, CDR2 SMNVEV (reference sequence). CDR3 sequence: CASSPVYQGSRVGGYTF. The CDR3 DNA reads TGTGCCAGCAGTCCGGTCTATCAGGGGAGCAGAGTCGGTGGCTACACCTTC.

The rearrangement uses TRBV5-6 and TRBJ2-7, with 8 bases matching TRBD2. Looked up from germline, CDR1 is SGHDT and CDR2 is YYEEEE. Trimming at V came to 2 bases and at J to 3 bases, leaving 4 bases not matched to a gene. This CDR3 contains 14 residues. In DNA, the CDR3 is TGTGCCAGCAGCTTTGCGGGAGGTCGCTACGAGCAGTACTTC. It yields the protein CASSFAGGRYEQYF.

The V and J genes are TRBV20-1 and TRBJ2-3; D remains unclear. Germline V gene data show CDR1 as DFQATT and CDR2 as SNEGSKA (reference sequence). With 0 bases removed from V and 3 bases from J, the gap between germline ends came to 10 bases. This CDR3 spans 14 amino acids. The CDR3 loop reads CSARDLRGTDTQYF. For the CDR3, the DNA is TGCAGTGCTAGAGATCTTAGAGGAACAGATACGCAGTATTTT.

The chain joins TRBV4-3 to TRBJ1-6; tentatively, D is TRBD1 (5 bases). CDR3 length: 12 amino acids. Per germline, CDR1 LGHNA and CDR2 YSLEER. V shed 9 bases and J shed 10 bases, with 13 bases lying between them. The CDR3 DNA is TGCGCCAGTAGACAGTTAAACTCACCCCTCCACTTT. This encodes CASRQLNSPLHF.

This clonotype is categorized as medium-sized (0.01 to 0.1%). The chain links TRBV7-9 to TRBJ1-6; D might be TRBD1 (6 bases). The CDR3 has 18 amino acids. V lost 1 base, J lost 0 bases, and 13 bases lay in between. CDR1 SEHNR and CDR2 FQNEAQ come from the germline V gene (reference sequence). CDR3: CASSLDQGTSSYNSPLHF. CDR3 DNA: TGTGCCAGCAGCTTAGATCAGGGGACCAGCTCCTATAATTCACCCCTCCACTTT.

This clonotype was found a few times. The rearrangement uses TRBV28 and TRBJ2-2; 10 bases are a match to TRBD1. Germline-derived CDR1 and CDR2 are MDHEN and SYDVKM. The junction had 11 bases not matched to a gene; V was cut back by 5 bases and J by 5 bases. The length of the CDR3 is 17 residues. The chain's CDR3 is CASSQDRGLRRTGELFF. DNA of the CDR3: TGTGCCAGCAGTCAAGACAGGGGGCTAAGGAGGACCGGGGAGCTGTTTTTT.

V is TRBV6-2 or TRBV6-3 and J is TRBJ2-3, with D uncertain. The CDR3 has 13 amino acids. Trimming stripped 5 bases from V and 5 bases from J, with 11 bases between. CDR1 MNHEY and CDR2 SVGEGT come from the germline V gene. The CDR3 here is CASSPWTGDTQYF. DNA for the CDR3: TGTGCCAGCAGTCCGTGGACGGGAGATACGCAGTATTTT.

This clonotype was found a few times. The chain couples TRBV20-1 to TRBJ1-2; no definite D call. The germline gives CDR1 DFQATT, CDR2 SNEGSKA (reference sequence). This CDR3 region has 12 residues. The ends were cut back, 2 bases at V and 1 base at J, with 5 bases in the middle. CDR3 coding DNA: TGCAGTGCTAGAAGGGATAACTATGGCTACACCTTC. Its protein product is CSARRDNYGYTF.

The table lists this clonotype with a few counts. The V and J genes are TRBV5-1 and TRBJ1-1; D is perhaps TRBD1 (6 bases). Trimming shortened V by 0 bases and J by 5 bases, and 14 bases separated the two germline ends. The CDR3 loop spans 15 amino acids. The germline V gene has CDR1 SGHRS and CDR2 YFSETQ. This CDR3 is CASSLDGQGHTEAFF. DNA for the CDR3: TGCGCCAGCAGCTTGGATGGTCAGGGACATACTGAAGCTTTCTTT.

The rearrangement joins TRBV7-9 to TRBJ2-7; D uncertain. Trimming took off 5 bases at V and 4 bases at J, with 9 bases between the two ends. The CDR3 runs to 12 residues. From germline, CDR1 is SEHNR and CDR2 FQNEAQ (reference sequence). The CDR3 spells CASSHGAYEQYF. The CDR3, as DNA: TGTGCCAGCAGCCATGGAGCTTACGAGCAGTACTTC.

This clonotype was observed a handful of times. V is TRBV6-2 or TRBV6-3 and J is TRBJ2-3; 13 bases agree with TRBD2. Germline values: CDR1 MNHEY, CDR2 SVGEGT. The CDR3 is made up of 17 amino acids. V lost 2 bases and J lost 2; bases outside the gene matches: 4. The CDR3 loop is CASSYRGLAGLTDTQYF. The CDR3 nucleotides read TGTGCCAGCAGTTACCGGGGACTAGCGGGACTCACAGATACGCAGTATTTT.

The V gene is TRBV6-2 or TRBV6-3, the J gene TRBJ2-7, with D perhaps matching TRBD1 (6 bases). This CDR3 comprises 15 residues. Between the trimmed V and J ends, which lost 2 bases and 5 bases, there was a span of 16 bases. Germline V CDR1 and CDR2: MNHEY, SVGEGT. DNA of the CDR3: TGTGCCAGCAGTTACGAGTATCAGGGGTCCCACGAGCAGTACTTC. Encoded protein: CASSYEYQGSHEQYF.

This clonotype has more than one count but fewer than ten. This chain connects TRBV10-3 to TRBJ1-2; a weak D match, TRBD1 (5 bases). CDR1 ENHRY and CDR2 SYGVKD come from the germline V gene. This CDR3 is 13 amino acids long. V lost 4 bases and J 4 bases, leaving 10 bases between the germline ends. The CDR3 region is CAISGGQGYGYTF. CDR3 coding DNA: TGTGCCATCAGTGGGGGCCAGGGCTATGGCTACACCTTC.

A few counts support this clonotype. This sequence joins TRBV19 and TRBJ1-5; 12 bases agree with TRBD1. V lost 3 bases, J lost 6 bases, and 6 bases stayed unmatched. CDR1 and CDR2 (germline): LNHDA, SQIVND (reference sequence). The CDR3 totals 16 residues. The CDR3 DNA reads TGTGCCAGTAGTATCAAGGGACAGGGGGCAGGTCAGCCCCAGCATTTT. Amino acids: CASSIKGQGAGQPQHF.

The chain uses TRBV28 and TRBJ1-5; tentatively, D is TRBD1 (5 bases). The CDR3 is 16 amino acids. Germline CDR1 and CDR2: MDHEN and SYDVKM. The ends were cut back, 7 bases at V and 9 bases at J, with 25 bases in the middle. CDR3 in amino acids: CASIPGGGGGAGPQHF. CDR3 in DNA: TGTGCCAGCATCCCCGGAGGAGGAGGAGGGGCGGGGCCCCAGCATTTT.

Comments on this clonotype: Relative to the germline gene, one junction end is altered; a read error may explain this. The chain is built from TRBV20-1 and TRBJ1-6; D call uncertain. The length of the CDR3 is 13 residues. Germline V lookup: CDR1 DFQATT, CDR2 SNEGSKA (reference sequence). The CDR3 DNA sequence: TGCAGTGCTGGTCCTTCCGGCAATTCACCCCCCCACTTT. Translated, it gives CSAGPSGNSPPHF.

The chain joins TRBV7-9 to TRBJ2-2; D remains unclear. Trimming left V 2 bases short and J 2 bases short, with 12 bases between. The germline gives CDR1 SEHNR, CDR2 FQNEAQ (reference sequence). This CDR3 region has 16 residues. The CDR3 sequence: CASSLPAGVNTGELFF. CDR3 DNA sequence: TGTGCCAGCAGCTTACCCGCAGGCGTCAACACCGGGGAGCTGTTTTTT.

This chain links TRBV5-4 with TRBJ2-6; D is ambiguous. The CDR3 contains 18 residues. Germline CDR1 is SGHNT and CDR2 is YYREEE (reference sequence). V lost 0 bases and J 0 bases, leaving 13 bases between the germline ends. The DNA of the CDR3 is TGTGCCAGCAGCTTGGAGCTCGGGCCGCGCTCTGGGGCCAACGTCCTGACTTTC. This sequence encodes CASSLELGPRSGANVLTF.

In this sample, this clonotype is medium-sized. The chain is built from TRBV21-1 and TRBJ1-1. TRBV21-1 is a pseudogene. The CDR3 sequence is 14 residues long. DNA of the CDR3: TGTGCCAGCAGCAAAGCAATACGGGCCCCTGAAGCTTTCTTT. Translation gives CASSKAIRAPEAFF.